What follows are 14 T cell receptor beta chains derived from one specimen sequenced in a study of T cell repertoires in cytomegalovirus infection. TCRdb ran MiXCR on the reads and lists one entry per CDR3 protein. The sample holds over 150,000 distinct CDR3 sequences; roughly a fifth are singletons and the top ten take 2.5% to 3%. What was sequenced was PBMCs. Receptor source: a human donor in good health (CMV status not recorded). Some clones in this sample may be carry-over from other donors' samples.

This clonotype was counted ten times or more. This rearrangement joins TRBV10-3 to TRBJ1-3, with 10 bases identical to TRBD1. Per germline, CDR1 ENHRY and CDR2 SYGVKD. Losses at the gene ends were 3 bases for V and 1 base for J; bases not matched to a gene: 3. This CDR3 contains 16 residues. In nucleotides, the CDR3 is TGTGCCATCAGTGATCCGGGACAGGGGTCTGGAAACACCATATATTTT. Amino acid sequence: CAISDPGQGSGNTIYF.

Concerning this clonotype itself: This may be a read error, as it is one base from a much larger clone. The chain joins TRBV6-1 to TRBJ2-1; 10 nucleotides match TRBD2. CDR1 and CDR2 (germline): MNHNS, SASEGT. The J segment lost 6 bases and the V segment lost 8 bases, leaving 10 bases of the junction unmatched. The CDR3 is 15 residues long. CDR3 sequence: CASGGLAGVPNEQFF. CDR3 nucleotide sequence: TGTGCCAGCGGGGGCCTAGCGGGAGTCCCCAATGAGCAGTTCTTC.

This clonotype occurred a few times. The CDR3 protein is CASSIGNTEAFF. The CDR3 nucleotides are TGCGCCAGCAGCATCGGGAACACTGAAGCTTTCTTT. The rearrangement uses TRBV5-1 and TRBJ1-1; D unresolved. This CDR3 spans 12 amino acids. Germline assignment: CDR1 SGHRS and CDR2 YFSETQ. Trimming removed 4 bases at V and 1 base at J, with 5 bases between.

This clonotype was recorded many times. The DNA of the CDR3 is TGTGCCAGCAGCCCAAGACAGGGGATTGGAACTGAAGCTTTCTTT. Translated: CASSPRQGIGTEAFF. The chain combines TRBV7-9 with TRBJ1-1; 8 bases are a match to TRBD1. The CDR3 covers 15 residues. Germline V gene sequence: CDR1 SEHNR, CDR2 FQNEAQ (reference sequence). V trimming: 5 bases; J trimming: 5 bases; junction bases outside the gene matches: 10.

This clonotype has only a few counts. V gene TRBV2 combines with J gene TRBJ1-1; TRBD1 matches 7 bases. V trimming: 6 bases; J trimming: 0 bases; junction bases outside the gene matches: 1. The CDR3 has 13 residues. Germline CDR1 reads SNHLY; CDR2 reads FYNNEI. CDR3 in DNA: TGTGCCAGCAGGGGACAGATGAACACTGAAGCTTTCTTT. It codes for CASRGQMNTEAFF.

This clonotype has just a few counts. The chain is built from TRBV2 and TRBJ2-7; D might be TRBD1 or TRBD2, each matching 5 bases. The CDR3 is made up of 13 amino acids. V gave up 6 bases and J gave up 6 bases, with 15 bases separating them. Germline lookup yields CDR1 SNHLY and CDR2 FYNNEI. The CDR3 sequence: CASRSGTMGEQYF. The CDR3 coding sequence is TGTGCCAGCAGATCCGGGACCATGGGCGAGCAGTACTTC.

This clonotype was observed a few times. The V and J genes are TRBV5-4 and TRBJ2-7, with 7 bases that match TRBD2. V shed 1 base, J shed 1 base, and the junction held 5 bases outside the gene matches. The V gene's germline CDR1 is SGHNT and CDR2 YYREEE (reference sequence). The CDR3 sequence is 15 residues long. CDR3 residues: CASSLSGTISYEQYF. The CDR3 coding sequence is TGTGCCAGCAGCTTGAGCGGGACTATTTCCTACGAGCAGTACTTC.

On this clonotype itself: A much bigger clone sits one base away, suggesting this may be a read error. The V gene is TRBV7-2, the J gene TRBJ2-5; maybe TRBD2 (6 bases). The germline gives CDR1 SGHTA, CDR2 FQGNSA. CDR3 size: 13 residues. The CDR3 region has the DNA TGTGCCAGCAAAAAGCGGGTACAAGATACCCAGTACTTC. Protein product: CASKKRVQDTQYF.

V is TRBV20-1 and J is TRBJ2-3; TRBD1 matches 10 bases. CDR3 length: 14 residues. After removal of 5 bases from V and 3 bases from J, the junction contained 5 bases not matched to a gene. The germline V gene encodes CDR1 DFQATT and CDR2 SNEGSKA (reference sequence). This chain's CDR3 is CSASDRGPTDTQYF. Here the CDR3 DNA reads TGCAGTGCTTCTGACAGGGGGCCAACAGATACGCAGTATTTT.

The chain uses TRBV6-1 and TRBJ2-7, with 7 bases fitting TRBD1. The CDR3 consists of 13 residues. Germline CDR1 reads MNHNS; CDR2 reads SASEGT. V trimming: 5 bases; J trimming: 5 bases; junction bases outside the gene matches: 6. Here the CDR3 DNA reads TGTGCCAGCAGTTTTACAGGGGTCCACGAGCAGTACTTC. Its translation: CASSFTGVHEQYF.

The gene calls are TRBV7-9 and TRBJ2-3; TRBD2 matches at 10 bases. V was pared by 4 bases and J by 7 bases, with 5 bases of the junction left unmatched. The CDR3 length is 14 residues. Germline values: CDR1 SEHNR, CDR2 FQNEAQ (reference sequence). CDR3 DNA sequence: TGTGCCAGCAGCTCACGGACTAGCGGAAATACGCAGTATTTT. This codes for CASSSRTSGNTQYF.

Comments on this clonotype: A much more abundant neighbour one base away suggests this may be a read error. The chain joins TRBV12-3 or TRBV12-4 to TRBJ2-1; 8 positions match TRBD2. J gave up 8 bases and V 8 bases, and 11 bases lay outside the gene matches. The CDR3 is 14 amino acids. The CDR3 coding sequence is TGTGCCAGCCGCCTAACGGGAGGGCTGCATGAGCAGTTCTTC. Its translation is CASRLTGGLHEQFF.

The sample holds a few counts of this clonotype. This sequence joins TRBV6-1 and TRBJ2-2; D is possibly TRBD2 (7 bases). Trimming took off 7 bases at V and 5 bases at J, with 14 bases between the two ends. Germline lookup yields CDR1 MNHNS and CDR2 SASEGT. The CDR3 spans 14 residues. Here the CDR3 reads CASIAGARTGELFF. The CDR3, as DNA: TGTGCCAGCATCGCGGGGGCACGAACCGGGGAGCTGTTTTTT.

V and J are TRBV28 and TRBJ1-1; D perhaps matches TRBD1 (5 bases). The germline V gene encodes CDR1 MDHEN and CDR2 SYDVKM. Trimming stripped 7 bases from V and 0 bases from J, with 15 bases between. This CDR3 is 15 amino acids long. The CDR3 protein is CASTTGTFMNTEAFF. The CDR3 coding sequence is TGTGCCAGCACCACCGGGACCTTCATGAACACTGAAGCTTTCTTT.